The T cell receptor beta chain under discussion was sequenced for a study of cytomegalovirus exposure and HLA in healthy donors. Use of 60 Vbeta and 13 Jbeta primers characterized the PCR. Profiling relied on immunoSEQ multiplex PCR, and the TCRdb table lists in-frame clones only, not all of them. This sample carries around 140,000 clones, approximately 80% of them seen once, and the ten largest clones take less than 3%. Study findings and constraints: The majority of CMV-associated TCR beta chains were reported as apparently HLA-restricted in a later analysis. The study put around 180 TCR beta chains on its list as cytomegalovirus-associated. Rare sequences made up most TCRs, while some public TCRs were found in many donors.

With respect to this clone: Antigen specificity is unknown.

This receptor was obtained from a woman aged 18-29 years in good health and CMV-seropositive. Sample: PBMCs.

CDR3 residues: CASSRPPSAGELFF. In nucleotides, the CDR3 is TGTGCCAGCAGCCGTCCCCCCTCGGCCGGGGAGCTGTTTTTT. The chain couples TRBV7-9 to TRBJ2-2; D is ambiguous. Trimming shortened V by 5 bases and J by 6 bases, and 13 bases separated the two germline ends. CDR3 length: 14 residues. Germline CDR1 and CDR2: SEHNR and FQNEAQ (reference sequence).